The rows below give T cell receptor beta chains drawn from one sample of a study of T cells in localized non-small cell lung cancer. Profiling relied on immunoSEQ multiplex PCR, and the TCRdb table lists in-frame clones only, not all of them. This sample has 45,000 to 55,000 clones; 60% to 85% occur once, and the top ten carry roughly a sixth. Sequencing used peripheral blood, obtained before any cancer treatment. The source is a man between 40 and 70 years old with stage I squamous cell lung carcinoma. CDR3s include the opening cysteine and the closing phenylalanine or tryptophan. Fields, in order: D gene, clone size, J gene, V gene, CDR3 DNA, CDR3 protein. The D gene is left open where the match is weak. Only some rows state a clone size, as once, few, many or a class for expanded clones.

D gene: .
clone size: .
J gene: TRBJ1-4
V gene: TRBV5-1
CDR3 DNA: TGCGCCAGCAGCCCAGGGGAATATGAAAAACTGTTTTTT
CDR3 protein: CASSPGEYEKLFF

D gene: .
clone size: .
J gene: TRBJ2-5
V gene: TRBV5-6
CDR3 DNA: TGTGCCAGCAGCTTGGATACGGGGTTAGAGACCCAGTACTTC
CDR3 protein: CASSLDTGLETQYF

D gene: TRBD1
clone size: few
J gene: TRBJ1-1
V gene: TRBV27
CDR3 DNA: TGTGCCAGCAGTTTGCGGACAGGGGAAGCTTTCTTT
CDR3 protein: CASSLRTGEAFF

D gene: .
clone size: .
J gene: TRBJ1-1
V gene: TRBV5-6
CDR3 DNA: TGTGCCAGCGCGGGGGGAAACACTGAAGCTTTCTTT
CDR3 protein: CASAGGNTEAFF

D gene: .
clone size: .
J gene: TRBJ1-4
V gene: TRBV29-1
CDR3 DNA: TGCAGCGTTGGGGCGGAGGGTGTCGAAAAACTGTTTTTT
CDR3 protein: CSVGAEGVEKLFF

D gene: .
clone size: .
J gene: TRBJ2-3
V gene: TRBV27
CDR3 DNA: TGTGCCAGCAGCCAGGACAGAAGTACGCAGTATTTT
CDR3 protein: CASSQDRSTQYF

D gene: .
clone size: .
J gene: TRBJ1-3
V gene: TRBV30
CDR3 DNA: TGTGCCTGGAGTGGGCACCGCGCTTCTGGAAACACCATATATTTT
CDR3 protein: CAWSGHRASGNTIYF

D gene: TRBD2
clone size: few
J gene: TRBJ2-3
V gene: TRBV30
CDR3 DNA: TGTGCCTGGAGTCCACCGGGACTACTTACGCAGTATTTT
CDR3 protein: CAWSPPGLLTQYF

D gene: .
clone size: .
J gene: TRBJ2-4
V gene: TRBV18
CDR3 DNA: TGTGCCAGCTCACCGCGGGAGACAGGAGCAAACATTCAGTACTTC
CDR3 protein: CASSPRETGANIQYF

D gene: .
clone size: .
J gene: TRBJ2-7
V gene: TRBV2
CDR3 DNA: TGTGCCAGCGGGCCTATATCCTACGAGCAGTACTTC
CDR3 protein: CASGPISYEQYF

D gene: .
clone size: many
J gene: TRBJ1-1
V gene: TRBV28
CDR3 DNA: TGTGCCAGCAGTTTAACGGGGGCGGGTGTTGAAGCTTTCTTT
CDR3 protein: CASSLTGAGVEAFF

D gene: .
clone size: .
J gene: TRBJ2-5
V gene: TRBV5-4
CDR3 DNA: TGTGCCAGCAGCTTGATACGAGGCTCAGAGACCCAGTACTTC
CDR3 protein: CASSLIRGSETQYF

D gene: .
clone size: .
J gene: TRBJ1-1
V gene: TRBV5-6
CDR3 DNA: TGTGCCAGCAGCATACAGGGTCGTGGAGAGATCTTT
CDR3 protein: CASSIQGRGEIF

D gene: TRBD1
clone size: .
J gene: TRBJ2-2
V gene: TRBV19
CDR3 DNA: TGTGCCAGTACTCAGGGGGCGGCGAACACCGGGGAGCTGTTTTTT
CDR3 protein: CASTQGAANTGELFF

D gene: .
clone size: .
J gene: TRBJ2-2
V gene: TRBV14
CDR3 DNA: TGTGCCAGCAGCCCCCGGACCGCGCTATCCGGGGAGCTGTTTTTT
CDR3 protein: CASSPRTALSGELFF

D gene: .
clone size: .
J gene: TRBJ2-1
V gene: TRBV9
CDR3 DNA: TGTGCCAGCAGCCCCCTTCGATCAGGGGATTCCCATGAGCAGTTCTTC
CDR3 protein: CASSPLRSGDSHEQFF

D gene: .
clone size: .
J gene: TRBJ2-1
V gene: TRBV28
CDR3 DNA: TGTGCCAGCAGTTTATTCGATGAGGGCCCACTGGGCAATGAGCAGTTCTTC
CDR3 protein: CASSLFDEGPLGNEQFF

D gene: .
clone size: .
J gene: TRBJ1-1
V gene: TRBV6-6
CDR3 DNA: TGTGCCAGCAGCATACAAAAGGGTAGTGGCACTGAAGCTTTCTTT
CDR3 protein: CASSIQKGSGTEAFF

D gene: .
clone size: .
J gene: TRBJ1-3
V gene: TRBV7-6
CDR3 DNA: TGTGCCAGCAGCTTAACCCCGAACACCATATATTTT
CDR3 protein: CASSLTPNTIYF

D gene: .
clone size: .
J gene: TRBJ1-2
V gene: TRBV2
CDR3 DNA: TGTGCCAGCAGTGAAGCATCGGCAGCCTGGTGGATAGGCTACACCTTC
CDR3 protein: CASSEASAAWWIGYTF

D gene: TRBD1
clone size: once
J gene: TRBJ1-1
V gene: TRBV14
CDR3 DNA: TGTGCCAGCGCTCGGACAGGGGGGAAAACTGAAGCTTTCTTT
CDR3 protein: CASARTGGKTEAFF

D gene: TRBD1
clone size: .
J gene: TRBJ2-1
V gene: TRBV7-3
CDR3 DNA: TGTGCCAGCAGCTTAACCCAGGGGGACAATGAGCAGTTCTTC
CDR3 protein: CASSLTQGDNEQFF

D gene: TRBD1
clone size: .
J gene: TRBJ1-1
V gene: TRBV4-1
CDR3 DNA: TGCGCCAGCAGCCCCCAGGAGACAGGGGATACTGAAGCTTTCTTT
CDR3 protein: CASSPQETGDTEAFF

D gene: .
clone size: .
J gene: TRBJ1-6
V gene: TRBV2
CDR3 DNA: TGTGCCAGCAGTGAAAATGTTGGGAACTCCTATAATTCACCCCTCCACTTT
CDR3 protein: CASSENVGNSYNSPLHF

D gene: .
clone size: .
J gene: TRBJ1-2
V gene: TRBV28
CDR3 DNA: TGTGCCAGCAGTCGGGAAAGACGGGGCTACACCTTC
CDR3 protein: CASSRERRGYTF

D gene: .
clone size: .
J gene: TRBJ2-3
V gene: TRBV10-2
CDR3 DNA: TGCGCCAGTAAGGATTCTGCCCCAGATACGCAGTATTTT
CDR3 protein: CASKDSAPDTQYF

D gene: TRBD2
clone size: .
J gene: TRBJ2-3
V gene: TRBV10-3
CDR3 DNA: TGTGCCATCAGTGACCAAGGGACTAGCGGGGGCCTCAGCACAGATACGCAGTATTTT
CDR3 protein: CAISDQGTSGGLSTDTQYF

D gene: TRBD1
clone size: .
J gene: TRBJ1-3
V gene: TRBV28
CDR3 DNA: TGTGCCAGCAGTTTATCTCCCAGACAGGGGAAATGGGACACCATATATTTT
CDR3 protein: CASSLSPRQGKWDTIYF

D gene: .
clone size: .
J gene: TRBJ1-2
V gene: TRBV10-3
CDR3 DNA: TGTGCCATCAGTTCAAGGTGGGGCCCTCTCTATGGCTACACCTTC
CDR3 protein: CAISSRWGPLYGYTF

D gene: .
clone size: .
J gene: TRBJ1-6
V gene: TRBV4-1
CDR3 DNA: TGCGCCAGCAGCCAAGACCAGGGCAGTCCACCCCTCCACTTT
CDR3 protein: CASSQDQGSPPLHF

D gene: .
clone size: once
J gene: TRBJ2-7
V gene: TRBV7-9
CDR3 DNA: TGTGCCAGCAGCCCAGATCAGTGGCGCTGGGAGCAGTACTTC
CDR3 protein: CASSPDQWRWEQYF